The clone carrying this T cell receptor beta chain was detected only a few times. Cohort assignment relied on participant-reported clinical history. Here immunoSEQ multiplex PCR was the method, and the copy in TCRdb shows in-frame clones only, minus some. The table records 200,000 or so clones, nearly 90% of them present only once. The data are from a study of blood T cell repertoires in COVID-19. Across the whole study: COVID-19 samples, acute and convalescent, were from the United States, Italy and Spain.

The germline V gene encodes CDR1 MDHEN and CDR2 SYDVKM. CDR3 length: 15 residues. V was pared by 6 bases and J by 2 bases, with 15 bases between. This clonotype was sampled from a man aged 25 to 40 who had recovered from COVID-19. The chain has TRBV28 and TRBJ2-3; no reliable D call. Material: PBMCs or T cells enriched from blood (not recorded which). CDR3 coding DNA: TGTGCCAGCAGCCCTCCGACAAGAATCACAGATACGCAGTATTTT. It specifies CASSPPTRITDTQYF.